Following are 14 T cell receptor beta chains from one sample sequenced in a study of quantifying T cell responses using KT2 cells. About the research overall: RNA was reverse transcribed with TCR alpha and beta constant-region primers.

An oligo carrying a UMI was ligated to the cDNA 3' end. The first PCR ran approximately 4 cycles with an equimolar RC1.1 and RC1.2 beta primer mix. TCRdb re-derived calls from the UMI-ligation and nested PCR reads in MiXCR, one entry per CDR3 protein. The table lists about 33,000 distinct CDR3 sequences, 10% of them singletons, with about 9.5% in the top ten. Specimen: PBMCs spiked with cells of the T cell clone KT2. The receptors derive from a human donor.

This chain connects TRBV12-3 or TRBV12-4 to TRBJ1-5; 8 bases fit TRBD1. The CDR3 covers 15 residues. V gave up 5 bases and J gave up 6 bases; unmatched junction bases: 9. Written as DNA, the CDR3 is TGTGCCAGCAGTAACCAGGGGGCGCTGGGTCAGCCCCAGCATTTT. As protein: CASSNQGALGQPQHF.

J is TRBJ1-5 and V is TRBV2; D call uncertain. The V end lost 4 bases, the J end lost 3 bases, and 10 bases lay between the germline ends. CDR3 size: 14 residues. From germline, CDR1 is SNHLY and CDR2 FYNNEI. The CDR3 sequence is CASSVGPLNQPQHF. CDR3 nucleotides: TGTGCCAGCAGTGTGGGTCCACTCAATCAGCCCCAGCATTTT.

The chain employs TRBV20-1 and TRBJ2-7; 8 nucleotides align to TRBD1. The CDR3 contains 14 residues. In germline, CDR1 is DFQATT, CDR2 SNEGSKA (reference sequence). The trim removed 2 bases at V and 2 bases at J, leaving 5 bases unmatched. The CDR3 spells CSARFRDRPYEQYF. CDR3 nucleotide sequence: TGCAGTGCTAGATTCCGGGACAGGCCCTACGAGCAGTACTTC.

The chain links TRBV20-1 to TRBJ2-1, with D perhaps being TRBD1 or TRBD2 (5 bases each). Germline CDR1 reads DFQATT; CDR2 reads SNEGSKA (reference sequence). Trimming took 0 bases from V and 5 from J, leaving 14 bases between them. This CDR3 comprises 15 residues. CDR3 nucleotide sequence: TGCAGTGCTAGAGATGGGGGAATGAGGCACAATGAGCAGTTCTTC. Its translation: CSARDGGMRHNEQFF.

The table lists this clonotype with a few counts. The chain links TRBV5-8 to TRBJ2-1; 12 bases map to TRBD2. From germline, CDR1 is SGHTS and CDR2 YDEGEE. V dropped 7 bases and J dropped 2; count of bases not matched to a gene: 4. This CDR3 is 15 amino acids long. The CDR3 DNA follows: TGTGCCAGCTCTAGCGGGGGGGACCCCTACAATGAGCAGTTCTTC. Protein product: CASSSGGDPYNEQFF.

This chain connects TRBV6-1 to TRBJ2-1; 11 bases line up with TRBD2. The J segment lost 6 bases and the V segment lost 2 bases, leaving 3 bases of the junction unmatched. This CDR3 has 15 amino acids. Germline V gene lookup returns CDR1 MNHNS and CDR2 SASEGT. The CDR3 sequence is CASSELAGGRNEQFF. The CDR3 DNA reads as TGTGCCAGCAGTGAACTAGCGGGAGGCCGCAATGAGCAGTTCTTC.

The CDR3 region is CASSFEETQYF. CDR3 nucleotides: TGCGCCAGCAGCTTCGAGGAGACCCAGTACTTC. The V gene is TRBV5-1, the J gene TRBJ2-5; D ambiguous. Germline CDR1 reads SGHRS; CDR2 reads YFSETQ. CDR3 length equals 11 residues. V dropped 2 bases and J dropped 5 bases, with 4 bases sitting between them.

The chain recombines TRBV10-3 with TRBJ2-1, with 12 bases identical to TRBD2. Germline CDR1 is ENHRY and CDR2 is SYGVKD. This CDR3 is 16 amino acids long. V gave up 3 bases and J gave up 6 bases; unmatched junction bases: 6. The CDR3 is CAISDSSGGAANEQFF. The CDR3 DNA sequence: TGTGCCATCAGTGACTCTAGCGGGGGGGCCGCCAATGAGCAGTTCTTC.

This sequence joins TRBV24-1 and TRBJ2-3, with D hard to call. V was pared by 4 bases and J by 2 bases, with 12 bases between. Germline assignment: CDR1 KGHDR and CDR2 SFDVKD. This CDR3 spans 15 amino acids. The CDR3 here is CATSDSRGPTDTQYF. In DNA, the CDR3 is TGTGCCACCAGTGACTCGAGAGGACCCACAGATACGCAGTATTTT.

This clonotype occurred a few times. The CDR3, as DNA: TGTGCCAGCAGTTCTCGGCTAGCGGGCTCCTACGAGCAGTACTTC. This sequence encodes CASSSRLAGSYEQYF. The chain uses TRBV6-2 or TRBV6-3 and TRBJ2-7; TRBD2 matches 8 bases. With 4 bases clipped from V and 0 bases from J, the junction kept 5 bases outside the gene matches. This CDR3 is 15 amino acids long. CDR1 MNHEY and CDR2 SVGEGT come from the germline V gene.

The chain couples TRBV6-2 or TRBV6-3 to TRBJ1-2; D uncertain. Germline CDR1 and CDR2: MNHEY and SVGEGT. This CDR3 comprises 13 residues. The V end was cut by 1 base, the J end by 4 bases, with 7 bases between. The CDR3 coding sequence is TGTGCCAGCAGTTACTGGGGTTCCTATGGCTACACCTTC. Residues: CASSYWGSYGYTF.

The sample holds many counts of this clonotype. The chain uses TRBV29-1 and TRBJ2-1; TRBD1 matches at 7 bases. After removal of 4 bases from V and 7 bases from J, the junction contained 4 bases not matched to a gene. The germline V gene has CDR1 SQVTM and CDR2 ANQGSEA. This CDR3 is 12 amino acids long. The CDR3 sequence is CSVGTGQNEQFF. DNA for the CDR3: TGCAGCGTTGGAACGGGACAGAATGAGCAGTTCTTC.

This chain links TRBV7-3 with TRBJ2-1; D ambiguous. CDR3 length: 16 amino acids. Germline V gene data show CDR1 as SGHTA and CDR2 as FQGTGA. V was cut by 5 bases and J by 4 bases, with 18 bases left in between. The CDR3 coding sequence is TGTGCCAGCAGCCCCTCCCCAGGACCTGCTTACAATGAGCAGTTCTTC. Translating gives CASSPSPGPAYNEQFF.

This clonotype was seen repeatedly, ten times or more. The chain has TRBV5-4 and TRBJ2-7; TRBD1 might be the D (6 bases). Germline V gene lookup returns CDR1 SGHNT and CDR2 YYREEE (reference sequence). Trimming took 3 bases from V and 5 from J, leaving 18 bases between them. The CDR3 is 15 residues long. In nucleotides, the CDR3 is TGTGCCAGCAGCTCGGCAGGGGTTTCACTGAACGAGCAGTACTTC. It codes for CASSSAGVSLNEQYF.